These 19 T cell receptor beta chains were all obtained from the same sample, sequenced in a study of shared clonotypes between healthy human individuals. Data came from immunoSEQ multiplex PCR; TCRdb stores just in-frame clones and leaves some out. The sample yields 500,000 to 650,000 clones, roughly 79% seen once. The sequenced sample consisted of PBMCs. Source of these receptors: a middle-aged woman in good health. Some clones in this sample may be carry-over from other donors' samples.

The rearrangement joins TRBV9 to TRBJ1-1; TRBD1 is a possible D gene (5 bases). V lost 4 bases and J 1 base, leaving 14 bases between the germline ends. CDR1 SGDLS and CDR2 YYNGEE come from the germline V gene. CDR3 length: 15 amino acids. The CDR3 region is CASSPQVGGNTEAFF. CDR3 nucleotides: TGTGCCAGCAGCCCACAGGTTGGGGGGAACACTGAAGCTTTCTTT.

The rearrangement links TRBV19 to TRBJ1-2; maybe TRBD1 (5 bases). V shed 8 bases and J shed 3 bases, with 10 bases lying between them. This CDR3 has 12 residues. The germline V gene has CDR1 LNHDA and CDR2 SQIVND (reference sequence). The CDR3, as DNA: TGTGCCAGTTTTGGGGGGGACTATGGCTACACCTTC. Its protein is CASFGGDYGYTF.

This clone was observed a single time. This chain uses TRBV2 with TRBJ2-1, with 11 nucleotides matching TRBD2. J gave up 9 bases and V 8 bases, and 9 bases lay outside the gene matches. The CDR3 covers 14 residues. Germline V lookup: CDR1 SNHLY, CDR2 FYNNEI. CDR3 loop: CASQVLAGGGEQFF. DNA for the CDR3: TGTGCCAGCCAGGTTCTAGCGGGAGGAGGTGAGCAGTTCTTC.

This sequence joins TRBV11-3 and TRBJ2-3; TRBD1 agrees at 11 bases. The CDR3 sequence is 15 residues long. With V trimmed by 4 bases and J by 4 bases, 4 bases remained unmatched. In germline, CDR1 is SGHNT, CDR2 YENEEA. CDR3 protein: CASSSGTGGADTQYF. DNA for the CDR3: TGTGCCAGCAGCTCCGGGACAGGGGGAGCAGATACGCAGTATTTT.

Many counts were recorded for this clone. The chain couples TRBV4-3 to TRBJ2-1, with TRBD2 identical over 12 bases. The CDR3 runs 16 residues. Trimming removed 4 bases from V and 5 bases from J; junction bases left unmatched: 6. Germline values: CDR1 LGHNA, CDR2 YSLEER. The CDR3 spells CASSLRLAGVHNEQFF. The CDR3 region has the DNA TGCGCCAGCAGCCTCCGACTAGCGGGAGTCCACAATGAGCAGTTCTTC.

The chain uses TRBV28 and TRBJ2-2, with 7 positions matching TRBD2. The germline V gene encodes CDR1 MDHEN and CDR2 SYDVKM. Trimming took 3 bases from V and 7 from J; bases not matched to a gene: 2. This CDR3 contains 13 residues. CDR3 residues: CASSLREGGELFF. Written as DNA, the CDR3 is TGTGCCAGCAGTTTGAGGGAGGGCGGGGAGCTGTTTTTT.

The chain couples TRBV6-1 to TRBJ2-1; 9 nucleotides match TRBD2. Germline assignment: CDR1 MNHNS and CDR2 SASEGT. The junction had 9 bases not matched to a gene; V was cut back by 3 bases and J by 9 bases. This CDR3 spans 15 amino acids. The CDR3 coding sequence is TGTGCCAGCAGTGATTGGGCTAGCGGGGCGGGTGAGCAGTTCTTC. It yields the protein CASSDWASGAGEQFF.

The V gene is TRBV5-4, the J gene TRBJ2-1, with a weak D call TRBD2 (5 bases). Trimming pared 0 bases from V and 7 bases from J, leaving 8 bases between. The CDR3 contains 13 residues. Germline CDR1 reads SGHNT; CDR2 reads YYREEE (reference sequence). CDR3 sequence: CASSLGGRNEQFF. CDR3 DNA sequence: TGTGCCAGCAGCTTGGGTGGGAGAAATGAGCAGTTCTTC.

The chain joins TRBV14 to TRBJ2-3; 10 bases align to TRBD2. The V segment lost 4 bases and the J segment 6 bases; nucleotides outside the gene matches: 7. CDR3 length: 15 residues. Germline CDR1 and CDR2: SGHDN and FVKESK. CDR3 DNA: TGTGCCAGCAGCCTTCTAGCGGGAGCCGGTGATACGCAGTATTTT. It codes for CASSLLAGAGDTQYF.

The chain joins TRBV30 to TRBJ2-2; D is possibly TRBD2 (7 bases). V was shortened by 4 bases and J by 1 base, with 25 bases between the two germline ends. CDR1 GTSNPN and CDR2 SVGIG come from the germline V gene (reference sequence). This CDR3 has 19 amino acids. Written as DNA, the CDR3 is TGTGCCTGGATAGGCCTGGGGGGCAGGCTAGCGGAGAACACCGGGGAGCTGTTTTTT. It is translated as CAWIGLGGRLAENTGELFF.

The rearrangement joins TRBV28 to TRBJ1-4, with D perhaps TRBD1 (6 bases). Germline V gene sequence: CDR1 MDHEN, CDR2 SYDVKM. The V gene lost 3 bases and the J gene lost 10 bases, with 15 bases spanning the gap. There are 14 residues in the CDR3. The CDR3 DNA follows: TGTGCCAGCAGTTTGCCGGGGCGAGGGGGAAAACTGTTTTTT. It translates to CASSLPGRGGKLFF. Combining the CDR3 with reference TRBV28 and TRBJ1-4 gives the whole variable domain DVKVTQSSRYLVKRTGEKVFLECVQDMDHENMFWYRQDPGLGLRLIYFSYDVKMKEKGDIPEGYSVSREKKERFSLILESASTNQTSMYLCASSLPGRGGKLFFGSGTQLSVL.

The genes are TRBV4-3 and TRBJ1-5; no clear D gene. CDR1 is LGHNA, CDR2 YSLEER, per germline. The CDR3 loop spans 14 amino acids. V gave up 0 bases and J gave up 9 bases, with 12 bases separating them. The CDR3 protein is CASSQDRGLGPQHF. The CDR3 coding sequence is TGCGCCAGCAGCCAAGATCGCGGCCTCGGGCCCCAGCATTTT.

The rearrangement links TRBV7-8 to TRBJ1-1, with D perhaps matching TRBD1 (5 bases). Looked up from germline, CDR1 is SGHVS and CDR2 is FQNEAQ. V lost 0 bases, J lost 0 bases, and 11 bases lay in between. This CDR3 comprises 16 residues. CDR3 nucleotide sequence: TGTGCCAGCAGCTTAGCCGCCCAGGACATGAACACTGAAGCTTTCTTT. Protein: CASSLAAQDMNTEAFF.

The CDR3: CASSLMPQSSSYNEQFF. In DNA, the CDR3 is TGTGCCAGCAGCTTAATGCCACAATCGAGCTCCTACAATGAGCAGTTCTTC. The chain carries TRBV7-3 and TRBJ2-1; no clear D. Germline CDR1 and CDR2: SGHTA and FQGTGA. The ends were cut back, 1 base at V and 0 bases at J, with 13 bases in the middle. CDR3 length equals 17 residues.

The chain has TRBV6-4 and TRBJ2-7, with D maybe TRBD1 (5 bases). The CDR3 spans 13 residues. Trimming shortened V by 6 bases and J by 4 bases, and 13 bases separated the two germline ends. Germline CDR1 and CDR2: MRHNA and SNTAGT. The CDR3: CASRQVSVYEQYF. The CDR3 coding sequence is TGTGCCAGCAGACAGGTGAGTGTGTACGAGCAGTACTTC.

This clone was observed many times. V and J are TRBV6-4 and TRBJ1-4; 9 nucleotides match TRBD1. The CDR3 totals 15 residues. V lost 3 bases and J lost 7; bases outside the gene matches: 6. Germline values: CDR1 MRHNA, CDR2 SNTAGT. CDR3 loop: CASSEVGGQGEKLFF. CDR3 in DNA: TGTGCCAGCAGTGAGGTGGGGGGACAGGGTGAAAAACTGTTTTTT.

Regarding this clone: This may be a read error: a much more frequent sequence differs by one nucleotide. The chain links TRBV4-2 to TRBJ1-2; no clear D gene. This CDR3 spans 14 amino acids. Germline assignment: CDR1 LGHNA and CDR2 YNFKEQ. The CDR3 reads CANSQVPDYYGYTF. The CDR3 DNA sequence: TGTGCCAACAGCCAAGTTCCGGACTACTATGGCTACACCTTC.

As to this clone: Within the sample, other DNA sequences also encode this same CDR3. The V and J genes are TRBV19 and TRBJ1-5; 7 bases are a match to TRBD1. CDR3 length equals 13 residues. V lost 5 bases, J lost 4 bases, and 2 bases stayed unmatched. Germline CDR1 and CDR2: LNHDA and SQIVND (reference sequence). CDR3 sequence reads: CASSGTANQPQHF. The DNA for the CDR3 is TGTGCCAGTAGTGGGACAGCAAATCAGCCCCAGCATTTT.

The CDR3 DNA is TGTGCCAGCAGCGTAGCCTCTCAGGGGGCACCCTATGGCTACACCTTC. Encoded protein: CASSVASQGAPYGYTF. The rearrangement uses TRBV9 and TRBJ1-2; 8 bases agree with TRBD1. Per germline, CDR1 SGDLS and CDR2 YYNGEE. The trim removed 0 bases at V and 4 bases at J, leaving 8 bases unmatched. CDR3 length equals 16 residues.